This T cell receptor beta chain came from a study of regulatory T cells in long-lasting Graves disease. Documented time point: persistent/refractory GD, antithyroid drugs over 5 years with positive TRAb. RNA from PBMCs was the source of the TCR library. Researchers made TCR beta libraries by using iRepertoire HTBI primers and running Arm-PCR on CDR3 regions. TCRdb reprocessed the multiplex PCR reads with MiXCR, giving one entry per CDR3 protein. The repertoire holds some 300,000 distinct CDR3 sequences, with around a fifth as singletons. General study points: Researchers reported studying only peripheral blood, not thyroid tissue. Persistent disease preferred TRBV28, TRBJ1-2 and TRBJ2-5; new disease, TRBV20-1 and TRBJ2-1.

The CDR3 runs 13 residues. V lost 5 bases, J lost 1 base, and 10 bases lay in between. CDR1 SGHRS and CDR2 YFSETQ come from the germline V gene. This clonotype was found many times. The antigen is not known. The gene calls are TRBV5-1 and TRBJ2-7, with D possibly TRBD2 on 5 matching bases. The receptor was isolated from a female donor with Graves disease. The material was peripheral blood mononuclear cells (PBMCs), obtained when the disease was refractory, from a patient treated with antithyroid drugs. The chain's CDR3 is CASRAGPSYEQYF. Written as DNA, the CDR3 is TGCGCCAGCAGGGCGGGCCCTTCCTACGAGCAGTACTTC.